The 29 T cell receptor beta chains listed next were all sequenced from one sample in a study of T cell responses to AZD1222 COVID-19 vaccine. Repertoires were generated with immunoSEQ multiplex PCR, while TCRdb's copy carries only in-frame clones and drops some. This sample carries some 200,000 clones, 90% to 95% of them seen once, and the ten largest clones take approximately 3.4%. The sequences come from peripheral blood, collected 28 days after the second AZD1222 dose. The receptors were gathered from an adult who received the AZD1222 COVID-19 vaccine.

This sequence joins TRBV5-4 and TRBJ2-7, with D unclear. From germline, CDR1 is SGHNT and CDR2 YYREEE (reference sequence). V dropped 1 base and J dropped 0 bases, with 5 bases sitting between them. This CDR3 has 13 amino acids. The CDR3, as DNA: TGTGCCAGCAGCTTGCCACGCTCCTACGAGCAGTACTTC. This codes for CASSLPRSYEQYF.

The chain is built from TRBV4-2 and TRBJ1-6; D perhaps matches TRBD1 (5 bases). The germline V gene has CDR1 LGHNA and CDR2 YNFKEQ. The CDR3 totals 15 residues. V was trimmed by 4 bases and J by 10 bases, leaving 17 bases between them. Here the CDR3 reads CASSLRPGDESPLHF. The CDR3 DNA reads TGTGCCAGCAGCCTGAGACCGGGGGATGAGTCACCCCTCCACTTT.

This rearrangement joins TRBV24-1 to TRBJ1-5; unclear D gene. This CDR3 is built from 13 residues. Germline CDR1 reads KGHDR; CDR2 reads SFDVKD. Trimming took off 0 bases at V and 7 bases at J, with 6 bases between the two ends. CDR3 sequence: CATSDLRGQPQHF. The CDR3 bases are TGTGCCACCAGTGATTTGAGAGGCCAGCCCCAGCATTTT.

This clone occurred a few times. The genes are TRBV5-4 and TRBJ1-2; unclear D gene. In germline, CDR1 is SGHNT, CDR2 YYREEE (reference sequence). V was trimmed by 4 bases and J by 3 bases, leaving 10 bases between them. This CDR3 spans 13 amino acids. CDR3 region: CASSLGRYYGYTF. The CDR3 DNA follows: TGTGCCAGCAGCCTGGGCCGGTACTATGGCTACACCTTC.

This rearrangement joins TRBV18 to TRBJ2-5; TRBD1 agrees at 7 bases. From germline, CDR1 is KGHSH and CDR2 LQKENI. This CDR3 is 16 amino acids long. Trimming cost V 3 bases and J 2 bases; bases outside gene matches: 9. The CDR3 reads CASSPSDRALQETQYF. CDR3 bases: TGTGCCAGCTCACCCTCCGACAGGGCCCTGCAAGAGACCCAGTACTTC.

The genes are TRBV30 and TRBJ2-3; perhaps D is TRBD1 or TRBD2 (6 bases each). Germline V gene data show CDR1 as GTSNPN and CDR2 as SVGIG (reference sequence). The CDR3 has 13 residues. V lost 8 bases and J lost 5, with 17 bases in between. CDR3 DNA sequence: TGTGCCCGTAGAAGGGGGGCAGGAGATACGCAGTATTTT. Translated: CARRRGAGDTQYF.

The rearrangement uses TRBV2 and TRBJ2-5; D is undetermined. The CDR3 is 12 residues long. Germline-derived CDR1 and CDR2 are SNHLY and FYNNEI. V lost 5 bases and J 5 bases, leaving 9 bases between the germline ends. CDR3 nucleotides: TGTGCCAGCAGTCAACTTCGCGAGACCCAGTACTTC. This codes for CASSQLRETQYF.

This chain connects TRBV5-4 to TRBJ2-7; 9 positions agree with TRBD1. The V and J ends lost 3 bases and 4 bases, in that order; junction bases with no gene match: 5. This CDR3 spans 14 amino acids. CDR1 is SGHNT and CDR2 is YYREEE in the germline V gene (reference sequence). The CDR3 DNA sequence: TGTGCCAGCAGCTCCGGGACAGGGCGATACGAGCAGTACTTC. Residues: CASSSGTGRYEQYF.

This clone occurred a few times. This rearrangement joins TRBV5-1 to TRBJ2-1; 10 nucleotides line up with TRBD2. V lost 6 bases and J lost 4; bases outside the gene matches: 7. Germline V gene lookup returns CDR1 SGHRS and CDR2 YFSETQ. This CDR3 is built from 15 residues. CDR3 protein: CASKTGTSEYNEQFF. In DNA, the CDR3 is TGCGCCAGCAAAACCGGGACTAGCGAATACAATGAGCAGTTCTTC. The full variable domain, with the rest looked up from reference TRBV5-1 and TRBJ2-1, is KAGVTQTPRYLIKTRGQQVTLSCSPISGHRSVSWYQQTPGQGLQFLFEYFSETQRNKGNFPGRFSGRQFSNSRSEMNVSTLELGDSALYLCASKTGTSEYNEQFFGPGTRLTVL.

J is TRBJ2-7 and V is TRBV28; 10 nucleotides align to TRBD2. The CDR3 consists of 13 residues. In germline, CDR1 is MDHEN, CDR2 SYDVKM. Trimming took 1 base from V and 9 from J; bases not matched to a gene: 3. The DNA for the CDR3 is TGTGCCAGCAGTTTATTAGCGGGAGGATGGCAGTACTTC. The encoded protein is CASSLLAGGWQYF.

This clone came up once. The genes are TRBV4-1 and TRBJ1-1, with D unresolved. Trimming removed 1 base from V and 1 base from J, with 7 bases in between. CDR1 and CDR2 from the germline V gene are MGHRA and YSYEKL. There are 14 residues in the CDR3. CDR3 in DNA: TGCGCCAGCAGCCAAGTTGGCGGGAACACTGAAGCTTTCTTT. Amino acids: CASSQVGGNTEAFF.

This clone has only one observation. The V gene is TRBV6-2 or TRBV6-3, the J gene TRBJ2-7, with TRBD1 matching 7 bases. Germline trimming cut 5 bases from V and 7 bases from J; bases unmatched to any gene: 8. CDR1 is MNHEY, CDR2 SVGEGT, per germline. The CDR3 has 13 amino acids. CDR3 in amino acids: CASSGTGAEEQYF. Here the CDR3 DNA reads TGTGCCAGCAGTGGAACAGGGGCGGAAGAGCAGTACTTC.

This rearrangement joins TRBV5-4 to TRBJ2-1; the match to TRBD2 covers 14 bases. V lost 4 bases to trimming and J lost 4 bases; unmatched junction nucleotides: 7. Germline loops: CDR1 SGHNT, CDR2 YYREEE (reference sequence). CDR3 size: 17 residues. CDR3 bases: TGTGCCAGCAGCCCAGGGACTAGCGGGAGAGGTTACAATGAGCAGTTCTTC. Translating it yields CASSPGTSGRGYNEQFF.

The chain uses TRBV2 and TRBJ1-1; D is ambiguous. V was cut by 7 bases and J by 4 bases, with 13 bases left in between. In germline, CDR1 is SNHLY, CDR2 FYNNEI. This CDR3 is built from 13 residues. CDR3 amino acids: CASTRQTSTEAFF. The CDR3 DNA is TGTGCCAGCACCCGCCAGACGAGCACTGAAGCTTTCTTT.

This clone was seen only once. The chain combines TRBV11-1 with TRBJ1-1, with a possible D match to TRBD1 (5 bases). This CDR3 has 12 residues. Germline assignment: CDR1 SGHAT and CDR2 FQDESV (reference sequence). Trimming took 6 bases from V and 11 from J, leaving 16 bases between them. The CDR3 sequence is CASSRGARRAFF. The DNA of the CDR3 is TGTGCCAGCAGTAGGGGAGCGAGAAGGGCTTTCTTT.

V is TRBV19 and J is TRBJ1-2, with unresolved D. The CDR3 has 14 amino acids. V dropped 3 bases and J dropped 5 bases, with 13 bases sitting between them. The germline CDR1 and CDR2 sequences are LNHDA and SQIVND (reference sequence). The CDR3: CASSIITGGYGYTF. The CDR3 bases are TGTGCCAGTAGTATCATCACGGGAGGGTATGGCTACACCTTC.

V gene TRBV4-1 combines with J gene TRBJ2-5; TRBD2 matches at 7 bases. V trimming: 3 bases; J trimming: 5 bases; junction bases outside the gene matches: 18. The germline V gene has CDR1 MGHRA and CDR2 YSYEKL. The CDR3 runs 18 residues. The CDR3 region is CASSHLGRERIVQETQYF. Written as DNA, the CDR3 is TGCGCCAGCAGCCATTTGGGGCGGGAGCGGATCGTACAGGAGACCCAGTACTTC.

This clone was recorded once. The J gene is TRBJ2-5, the V gene TRBV6-2 or TRBV6-3, with TRBD2 as a possible D gene (6 bases). The CDR3 runs 14 residues. Germline CDR1 reads MNHEY; CDR2 reads SVGEGT. Trimming removed 2 bases at V and 1 base at J, with 8 bases between. The CDR3 sequence: CASSYAGTQETQYF. The CDR3 DNA reads as TGTGCCAGCAGTTACGCGGGGACCCAAGAGACCCAGTACTTC.

About this clone itself: Other DNA sequences from this sample encode an identical CDR3 as well. The chain is built from TRBV28 and TRBJ2-5; the D is unclear. This CDR3 has 11 amino acids. Germline V gene sequence: CDR1 MDHEN, CDR2 SYDVKM. V was shortened by 3 bases and J by 5 bases, with 4 bases between the two germline ends. CDR3: CASSFGETQYF. The CDR3, as DNA: TGTGCCAGCAGTTTCGGGGAGACCCAGTACTTC.

J is TRBJ1-2 and V is TRBV28, with TRBD1 matching over 7 bases. From germline, CDR1 is MDHEN and CDR2 SYDVKM. The J segment lost 5 bases and the V segment lost 5 bases, leaving 14 bases of the junction unmatched. The CDR3 contains 16 residues. This CDR3 is CASSLIARQGSYGYTF. The DNA for the CDR3 is TGTGCCAGCAGTCTAATCGCCCGACAGGGTTCTTATGGCTACACCTTC.

CDR3 DNA sequence: TGTGCCAGCAGCAGGGGTAGTAATTCACCCCTCCACTTT. Its translation is CASSRGSNSPLHF. The rearrangement uses TRBV12-3 or TRBV12-4 and TRBJ1-6; perhaps TRBD1 as D (6 bases). Deletions cut 6 bases from V and 6 bases from J, with 9 bases between. The CDR3 spans 13 residues.

The gene calls are TRBV7-9 and TRBJ2-1; D ambiguous. The CDR3 has 10 amino acids. Germline V CDR1 and CDR2: SEHNR, FQNEAQ (reference sequence). Trimming shortened V by 8 bases and J by 8 bases, and 7 bases separated the two germline ends. The CDR3 sequence: CASGLYEQFF. In nucleotides, the CDR3 is TGTGCCAGCGGATTGTATGAGCAGTTCTTC.

This clone was seen just once. V is TRBV11-1 and J is TRBJ2-7; 7 bases match TRBD2. Germline V lookup: CDR1 SGHAT, CDR2 FQDESV (reference sequence). V was clipped by 0 bases and J by 3 bases; unmatched bases: 8. The CDR3 consists of 16 residues. The CDR3 loop reads CASSLAGGPSHYEQYF. The CDR3 DNA reads TGTGCCAGCAGCTTAGCGGGAGGGCCGTCCCACTACGAGCAGTACTTC.

The chain uses TRBV18 and TRBJ1-2; 9 positions match TRBD1. The CDR3 extends over 16 amino acids. CDR1 and CDR2 from the germline V gene are KGHSH and LQKENI. V gave up 4 bases and J gave up 8 bases; unmatched junction bases: 14. The CDR3 DNA follows: TGTGCCAGCTCACGAGGACAGGGGACTATTGGTGGGGGCTACACCTTC. Amino acid sequence: CASSRGQGTIGGGYTF.

This chain links TRBV5-4 with TRBJ2-7, with 11 positions matching TRBD2. There are 16 residues in the CDR3. Germline V gene lookup returns CDR1 SGHNT and CDR2 YYREEE (reference sequence). With V trimmed by 1 base and J by 4 bases, 7 bases remained unmatched. DNA for the CDR3: TGTGCCAGCAGCTTGCGTACAACTAGCGGGAGATACGAGCAGTACTTC. It is translated as CASSLRTTSGRYEQYF.

This clone was observed a handful of times. The chain combines TRBV30 with TRBJ2-1, with D uncertain. The CDR3 contains 14 residues. Germline V gives CDR1 GTSNPN, CDR2 SVGIG (reference sequence). V lost 0 bases and J lost 5, with 11 bases in between. CDR3 region: CAWSVGPFHNEQFF. CDR3 bases: TGTGCCTGGAGTGTTGGCCCTTTCCACAATGAGCAGTTCTTC.

The chain employs TRBV7-9 and TRBJ2-5, with TRBD2 identical over 9 bases. The germline V gene encodes CDR1 SEHNR and CDR2 FQNEAQ (reference sequence). This CDR3 is 15 amino acids long. Trimming at V came to 4 bases and at J to 3 bases, leaving 6 bases not matched to a gene. CDR3 nucleotide sequence: TGTGCCAGCAGCTCAAGCGGGGGGAGGGAAGAGACCCAGTACTTC. Encoded protein: CASSSSGGREETQYF.

This sequence joins TRBV2 and TRBJ2-7, with a possible D match to TRBD1 (6 bases). The CDR3 has 14 residues. Per germline, CDR1 SNHLY and CDR2 FYNNEI. V was pared by 2 bases and J by 3 bases, with 11 bases between. The DNA for the CDR3 is TGTGCCAGCAGTGAACCTAGGGGGAACTACGAGCAGTACTTC. It codes for CASSEPRGNYEQYF.

This chain links TRBV5-1 with TRBJ2-2; D unclear. This CDR3 contains 14 residues. Trimming left V 4 bases short and J 4 bases short, with 11 bases between. CDR1 and CDR2 from the germline V gene are SGHRS and YFSETQ. CDR3 protein: CASSPLGPTGELFF. The CDR3 coding sequence is TGCGCCAGCAGCCCTCTGGGTCCCACCGGGGAGCTGTTTTTT.